This T cell receptor (beta chain) was identified in a study of control samples from healthy donors and cancer patients. Germline V gene lookup returns CDR1 LGHDT and CDR2 YNNKEL (reference sequence). Between the trimmed V and J ends, which lost 0 bases and 5 bases, there was a span of 16 bases. The CDR3 is made up of 16 amino acids. TCRdb's table, derived via immunoSEQ multiplex PCR, lists solely in-frame clones and lacks some. The sample includes 65,000 to 70,000 clones, 84% of them seen just once. Sequencing was done on a sample of PBMCs. The sequence came from a woman between 45 and 65 years old with lung cancer. This chain connects TRBV3-1 (or the pseudogene TRBV3-2) to TRBJ2-5, with D perhaps TRBD1 (6 bases). CDR3 nucleotides: TGTGCCAGCAGCCAAGATTTGGGGGCGTACTGGGAGACCCAGTACTTC. Protein product: CASSQDLGAYWETQYF.